This T cell receptor (beta chain) was documented in a study of lymphopenia after photon versus proton radiotherapy. Trimming took off 4 bases at V and 7 bases at J, with 29 bases between the two ends. Germline loops: CDR1 LGHNA, CDR2 YNFKEQ. The CDR3 length is 19 residues. Using immunoSEQ multiplex PCR, the repertoire was profiled, and TCRdb retains in-frame clones only, with some absent. In the table there are over 50,000 clones, approximately 84% of which are singletons. The TCR comes from a man in his forties with gastric cancer. The chain recombines TRBV4-2 with TRBJ1-3, with D unresolved. The specimen was peripheral blood, collected from a patient treated with photon-based radiotherapy. The CDR3 nucleotides are TGTGCCAGCAGCCCCGACATGGGTATCAGACGGAACTTCGGGAACACCATATATTTT. This codes for CASSPDMGIRRNFGNTIYF.